One and the same sample provided the 20 T cell receptor beta chains below, sequenced in a study of blood T cell repertoires in COVID-19. Sequencing used immunoSEQ multiplex PCR; TCRdb keeps in-frame clones, though not all of them. The sample carries fewer than 85,000 clones, less than 95% recorded once. Sequences were obtained from peripheral blood. The origin of the receptors is a woman in her fifties or sixties in a cohort sampled during active COVID-19.

The chain employs TRBV5-4 and TRBJ1-1; 9 bases align to TRBD1. V was clipped by 1 base and J by 5 bases; unmatched bases: 9. The length of the CDR3 is 16 residues. The germline CDR1 and CDR2 sequences are SGHNT and YYREEE (reference sequence). CDR3 nucleotide sequence: TGTGCCAGCAGCTTGCCCCCCGGGACAGGGAGAACTGAAGCTTTCTTT. Translated: CASSLPPGTGRTEAFF.

This rearrangement joins TRBV5-1 to TRBJ2-2, with D possibly being TRBD2 (6 bases). The CDR3 runs to 16 residues. Between the trimmed V and J ends, which lost 3 bases and 4 bases, there was a span of 16 bases. Germline V CDR1 and CDR2: SGHRS, YFSETQ. Written as DNA, the CDR3 is TGCGCCAGCAGCTGGCTTGGGGGAGCGGGCACCGGGGAGCTGTTTTTT. It translates to CASSWLGGAGTGELFF. The variable domain in full, completed from reference TRBV5-1 and TRBJ2-2, reads KAGVTQTPRYLIKTRGQQVTLSCSPISGHRSVSWYQQTPGQGLQFLFEYFSETQRNKGNFPGRFSGRQFSNSRSEMNVSTLELGDSALYLCASSWLGGAGTGELFFGEGSRLTVL.

This sequence joins TRBV7-8 and TRBJ2-3; D ambiguous. The CDR3 loop spans 15 amino acids. The germline V gene has CDR1 SGHVS and CDR2 FQNEAQ. Trimming removed 2 bases from V and 2 bases from J, with 11 bases in between. Here the CDR3 reads CASSLFLLVTDTQYF. The CDR3 DNA is TGTGCCAGCAGCTTATTCCTCCTAGTCACAGATACGCAGTATTTT.

This clone was recorded only once. The rearrangement links TRBV28 to TRBJ1-2, with 10 bases identical to TRBD1. Unmatched junction bases numbered 7, after V lost 1 base and J lost 8 bases. CDR1 MDHEN and CDR2 SYDVKM come from the germline V gene. This CDR3 comprises 15 residues. As DNA, the CDR3 is TGTGCCAGCAGTTTATCCGGGACAGGGGCCGGAGGCTACACCTTC. This sequence encodes CASSLSGTGAGGYTF.

This clone turned up a few times. This chain's CDR3 is CASSPLGGTSGYEQYF. CDR3 nucleotide sequence: TGTGCCAGCAGCCCCCTCGGCGGGACTAGCGGGTACGAGCAGTACTTC. J is TRBJ2-7 and V is TRBV7-8, with 12 bases that match TRBD2. Trimming took 5 bases from V and 4 from J; bases not matched to a gene: 9. Germline loops: CDR1 SGHVS, CDR2 FQNEAQ. The CDR3 covers 16 residues.

This clone was counted only a few times. The rearrangement links TRBV3-1 (or the pseudogene TRBV3-2) to TRBJ1-5, with 7 bases fitting TRBD1. V lost 2 bases and J lost 5; bases outside the gene matches: 6. The germline CDR1 and CDR2 sequences are LGHDT and YNNKEL (reference sequence). The CDR3 is 15 amino acids. CDR3 residues: CASSQSWDRDQPQHF. CDR3 DNA sequence: TGTGCCAGCAGCCAATCCTGGGACAGAGATCAGCCCCAGCATTTT.

This clone was seen only once. The V gene is TRBV25-1, the J gene TRBJ2-2; TRBD1 agrees at 10 bases. Per the germline V gene, CDR1 is MGHDK and CDR2 is SYGVNS. The trim removed 1 base at V and 6 bases at J, leaving 5 bases unmatched. CDR3 length equals 16 residues. CDR3 in amino acids: CASSEFGGTGAGELFF. CDR3 coding DNA: TGTGCCAGCAGTGAATTTGGAGGGACAGGGGCCGGGGAGCTGTTTTTT.

The chain couples TRBV11-2 to TRBJ2-7; D gene unclear. V lost 1 base and J 3 bases, leaving 13 bases between the germline ends. Germline CDR1 is SGHAT and CDR2 is FQNNGV. CDR3 length: 15 residues. The DNA of the CDR3 is TGTGCCAGCAGCTTAGTCGGCCAGTACAGCTACGAGCAGTACTTC. Its protein product is CASSLVGQYSYEQYF.

The CDR3 loop is CASSLHPTAQPQHF. The CDR3 DNA reads as TGTGCCAGCAGTTTACACCCGACAGCGCAGCCCCAGCATTTT. V usage is TRBV28 and J usage is TRBJ1-5; possibly TRBD1 for D (5 bases). Germline V gene sequence: CDR1 MDHEN, CDR2 SYDVKM. The CDR3 has 14 amino acids. Trimming cost V 2 bases and J 7 bases, with 12 bases left between them.

The chain recombines TRBV5-1 with TRBJ2-5, with D perhaps TRBD2 (7 bases). Germline CDR1 SGHRS, CDR2 YFSETQ. Trimming removed 0 bases at V and 3 bases at J, with 12 bases between. This CDR3 comprises 15 residues. This CDR3 is CASSLDGGREETQYF. For the CDR3, the DNA is TGCGCCAGCAGCTTGGACGGGGGGCGGGAAGAGACCCAGTACTTC.

The gene calls are TRBV7-6 and TRBJ2-2; perhaps TRBD2 as D (5 bases). Germline-derived CDR1 and CDR2 are SGHVS and FNYEAQ. CDR3 length equals 16 residues. Trimming removed 8 bases from V and 4 bases from J, with 20 bases in between. The CDR3 nucleotides read TGTGCCAGCGCCCTCGTGGGCGGGCTTATCACCGGGGAGCTGTTTTTT. It encodes CASALVGGLITGELFF.

This chain connects TRBV3-1 (or the pseudogene TRBV3-2) to TRBJ1-5, with 9 bases matching TRBD1. Germline assignment: CDR1 LGHDT and CDR2 YNNKEL (reference sequence). This CDR3 is 14 amino acids long. V shed 2 bases and J 7 bases; nucleotides not matched to a gene: 3. CDR3: CASSQTGGRQPQHF. DNA for the CDR3: TGTGCCAGCAGCCAAACAGGGGGCAGACAGCCCCAGCATTTT.

The V call is TRBV18, the J call TRBJ2-7, with 7 bases matching TRBD2. CDR1 and CDR2 from the germline V gene are KGHSH and LQKENI. The CDR3 contains 16 residues. J was trimmed by 1 base and V by 0 bases; bases with no gene match: 6. The CDR3 coding sequence is TGTGCCAGCTCACCACCAGCACTAGCGCATTCCTACGAGCAGTACTTC. It translates to CASSPPALAHSYEQYF.

This chain joins TRBV27 and TRBJ2-2, with a tentative D call TRBD1 (5 bases). V lost 6 bases, J lost 1 base, and 9 bases lay in between. CDR3 size: 14 residues. Germline CDR1 MNHEY, CDR2 SMNVEV (reference sequence). CDR3 amino acids: CASSSGQNTGELFF. The CDR3 coding sequence is TGTGCCAGCAGCTCCGGACAGAACACCGGGGAGCTGTTTTTT.

This chain links TRBV6-2 or TRBV6-3 with TRBJ2-7; D gene ambiguous. CDR3 length equals 12 residues. From germline, CDR1 is MNHEY and CDR2 SVGEGT. V was cut by 2 bases and J by 5 bases, with 7 bases left in between. The CDR3 loop is CASSYVQDEQYF. Here the CDR3 DNA reads TGTGCCAGCAGTTACGTTCAGGACGAGCAGTACTTC.

CDR3 coding DNA: TGTGCCATCAGTGACCCATACACCGGGGAGCTGTTTTTT. Its translation: CAISDPYTGELFF. The chain joins TRBV10-3 to TRBJ2-2; D call uncertain. The germline V gene encodes CDR1 ENHRY and CDR2 SYGVKD. The length of the CDR3 is 13 residues. V shed 3 bases and J shed 3 bases, with 5 bases lying between them.

Here the CDR3 reads CATHTGWNTEAFF. The CDR3 DNA is TGTGCCACCCACACAGGGTGGAACACTGAAGCTTTCTTT. This chain joins TRBV27 and TRBJ1-1; D is possibly TRBD1 (6 bases). V was clipped by 10 bases and J by 1 base, with 13 bases between them. Per the germline V gene, CDR1 is MNHEY and CDR2 is SMNVEV (reference sequence). The CDR3 loop spans 13 amino acids.

The gene calls are TRBV18 and TRBJ2-2, with a weak D call TRBD1 (6 bases). Germline CDR1 KGHSH, CDR2 LQKENI. V was pared by 3 bases and J by 6 bases, with 8 bases between. This CDR3 spans 13 amino acids. Written as DNA, the CDR3 is TGTGCCAGCTCACCTACAGGGCCCGGGGAGCTGTTTTTT. Protein product: CASSPTGPGELFF.

The chain carries TRBV27 and TRBJ2-1; D is possibly TRBD2 (6 bases). CDR3 length equals 15 residues. Trimming stripped 2 bases from V and 6 bases from J, with 14 bases between. Germline V gene data show CDR1 as MNHEY and CDR2 as SMNVEV (reference sequence). For the CDR3, the DNA is TGTGCCAGCAGTTTAATCAGTAGCGGTCTCAATGAGCAGTTCTTC. This translates into CASSLISSGLNEQFF.

CDR3 DNA: TGTGCCAGCAGGCGGGGGGTCTCGGACACTGAAGCTTTCTTT. Its translation: CASRRGVSDTEAFF. The chain is built from TRBV7-3 and TRBJ1-1, with D tentatively TRBD1 (5 bases). Per the germline V gene, CDR1 is SGHTA and CDR2 is FQGTGA. The CDR3 is 14 amino acids. V lost 6 bases and J lost 3, with 14 bases in between.